This T cell receptor (beta chain) was identified in a study of T cell responses to AZD1222 COVID-19 vaccine. Study-wide points: Only 5 or 6 people who got AZD1222 tested seropositive at baseline.

Sequenced by immunoSEQ multiplex PCR; TCRdb stores in-frame clones only, minus some. The table shows around 190,000 clones, with roughly nine tenths occurring only once. Looked up from germline, CDR1 is SGHDN and CDR2 is FVKESK. V was shortened by 1 base and J by 7 bases, with 11 bases between the two germline ends. This CDR3 has 15 amino acids. Comment on this clone: The antigen remains undetermined.

V usage is TRBV14 and J usage is TRBJ1-6; TRBD1 might be the D (5 bases). The material sequenced was peripheral blood, taken 28 days after the second AZD1222 dose. The receptor's source is an adult who received the AZD1222 COVID-19 vaccine. The CDR3 DNA is TGTGCCAGCAGCCAAGCCCAGGGCAGGAATTCACCCCTCCACTTT. The encoded protein is CASSQAQGRNSPLHF.